The rows below give T cell receptor beta chains drawn from one sample of a study of T-cell reconstitution after alpha-beta-depleted transplantation in children. TCRdb independently ran MiXCR on the PCR reads; one entry per CDR3 protein. The repertoire includes about 980,000 distinct CDR3 sequences, less than 30% of them detected once, and roughly 31% sits in the top ten. The starting material was PBMCs, mostly from graft donor cells, obtained 360 days after TCRalphabeta/CD19-depleted stem cell transplant. These receptors all come from a boy in the first two years of life who had a stem cell transplant for SCID, so the T cells may come from the graft donor. The CDR3 runs from the conserved cysteine through the conserved F or W. The D gene is left open where the match is weak. Some rows have no size entry. The others give once, few or many, or a class for an expanded clone.

len: 14
v_gene: TRBV2
abundance: few
d_gene: TRBD1
j_gene: TRBJ2-7
CDR3nt: TGTGCCAGCACCGGGTGGACAGGGGAGTACGAGCAGTACTTC
CDR3aa: CASTGWTGEYEQYF

len: 16
v_gene: TRBV5-1
abundance: -
d_gene: -
j_gene: TRBJ2-1
CDR3nt: TGCGCCAGCAGCTTGACGAGCAGGGTGGATTACAATGAGCAGTTCTTC
CDR3aa: CASSLTSRVDYNEQFF

len: 16
v_gene: TRBV9
abundance: -
d_gene: -
j_gene: TRBJ2-3
CDR3nt: TGTGCCAGCAGCGTAGAGCCAGGAAGAAGCACAGATACGCAGTATTTT
CDR3aa: CASSVEPGRSTDTQYF

len: 17
v_gene: TRBV12-3/TRBV12-4
abundance: -
d_gene: -
j_gene: TRBJ2-1
CDR3nt: TGTGCCAGCAGTTTGAGTCCCGGGCCTGTAACCTACAATGAGCAGTTCTTC
CDR3aa: CASSLSPGPVTYNEQFF

len: 14
v_gene: TRBV10-1
abundance: few
d_gene: -
j_gene: TRBJ2-3
CDR3nt: TGCGCCAGCAGCCAAATGGGACTCGCAGATACGCAGTATTTT
CDR3aa: CASSQMGLADTQYF

len: 14
v_gene: TRBV28
abundance: -
d_gene: -
j_gene: TRBJ2-5
CDR3nt: TGTGCCAGCAGTCCCATGGGGACCCAAGAGACCCAGTACTTC
CDR3aa: CASSPMGTQETQYF

len: 14
v_gene: TRBV15
abundance: -
d_gene: TRBD2
j_gene: TRBJ2-7
CDR3nt: TGTGCCACCAGCAGAGATCAACTAGCGGGGAGACAGTACTTC
CDR3aa: CATSRDQLAGRQYF

len: 18
v_gene: TRBV11-2
abundance: -
d_gene: TRBD1
j_gene: TRBJ1-6
CDR3nt: TGTGCCAGCAGCTTGTCGGGACAGAGCAATCCTCTGAATTCACCCCTCCACTTT
CDR3aa: CASSLSGQSNPLNSPLHF

len: 16
v_gene: TRBV5-1
abundance: once
d_gene: -
j_gene: TRBJ2-3
CDR3nt: TGCGCCAGCAGCCACGGTGACGTGATCAGCACAGATACGCAGTATTTT
CDR3aa: CASSHGDVISTDTQYF

len: 18
v_gene: TRBV15
abundance: -
d_gene: TRBD1
j_gene: TRBJ1-4
CDR3nt: TGTGCCACCAGCAGAGATCTGGCCCTAGGGGGCCGAAAGGAAAAACTGTTTTTT
CDR3aa: CATSRDLALGGRKEKLFF

len: 17
v_gene: TRBV7-7
abundance: -
d_gene: TRBD2
j_gene: TRBJ2-3
CDR3nt: TGTGCCAGCAGCCCGGCGACTAGCGGGGCTGCCGCAGATACGCAGTATTTT
CDR3aa: CASSPATSGAAADTQYF

len: 16
v_gene: TRBV12-3/TRBV12-4
abundance: -
d_gene: TRBD1
j_gene: TRBJ1-6
CDR3nt: TGTGCCAGCAGTCCTTACTACAGGGGAGGGAATTCACCCCTCCACTTT
CDR3aa: CASSPYYRGGNSPLHF

len: 14
v_gene: TRBV20-1
abundance: few
d_gene: TRBD1
j_gene: TRBJ2-3
CDR3nt: TGCAGTCCCAAAAGGACAGGGAGCACAGATACGCAGTATTTT
CDR3aa: CSPKRTGSTDTQYF

len: 14
v_gene: TRBV12-3/TRBV12-4
abundance: -
d_gene: -
j_gene: TRBJ2-2
CDR3nt: TGTGCCAGCAGGGGGGCACGGAGCACCGGGGAGCTGTTTTTT
CDR3aa: CASRGARSTGELFF

len: 14
v_gene: TRBV5-1
abundance: -
d_gene: -
j_gene: TRBJ2-7
CDR3nt: TGCGCCAGCAGCTTGTCCCGGAACCCCTACGAGCAGTACTTC
CDR3aa: CASSLSRNPYEQYF

len: 13
v_gene: TRBV25-1
abundance: few
d_gene: -
j_gene: TRBJ2-3
CDR3nt: TGTGCCAGCTCCTTGGGGATCGCAGATACGCAGTATTTT
CDR3aa: CASSLGIADTQYF

len: 15
v_gene: TRBV4-3
abundance: -
d_gene: -
j_gene: TRBJ1-2
CDR3nt: TGCGCCAGCAGCCAAGATCGCAGGGGTTCTTATGGCTACACCTTC
CDR3aa: CASSQDRRGSYGYTF

len: 15
v_gene: TRBV4-2
abundance: few
d_gene: TRBD1
j_gene: TRBJ2-2
CDR3nt: TGTGCCAGCAGCCCCCCGCTGACAGGGACCGGGGAGCTGTTTTTT
CDR3aa: CASSPPLTGTGELFF

len: 13
v_gene: TRBV10-2
abundance: -
d_gene: -
j_gene: TRBJ1-5
CDR3nt: TGCGCCAGCAGCGAGACAGGCGATCAGCCCCAGCATTTT
CDR3aa: CASSETGDQPQHF

len: 16
v_gene: TRBV15
abundance: -
d_gene: -
j_gene: TRBJ1-2
CDR3nt: TGTGCCACCAGCAGAGAGGACGGTGACTCGAACTATGGCTACACCTTC
CDR3aa: CATSREDGDSNYGYTF

len: 15
v_gene: TRBV20-1
abundance: few
d_gene: -
j_gene: TRBJ2-1
CDR3nt: TGCAGTGCTTCCCTCGGGACCCCCTGGGGGAATGAGCAGTTCTTC
CDR3aa: CSASLGTPWGNEQFF

len: 13
v_gene: TRBV12-3/TRBV12-4
abundance: -
d_gene: -
j_gene: TRBJ2-7
CDR3nt: TGTGCCAGCAGTTTTTTCTCCACCTACGAGCAGTACTTC
CDR3aa: CASSFFSTYEQYF

len: 12
v_gene: TRBV20-1
abundance: -
d_gene: -
j_gene: TRBJ2-1
CDR3nt: TGCAGTGCTAGGCCTGGGGGTGGAGAGCAGTTCTTC
CDR3aa: CSARPGGGEQFF

len: 13
v_gene: TRBV4-3
abundance: once
d_gene: -
j_gene: TRBJ1-1
CDR3nt: TGCGCCAGCAGCTCCAGGGTGGACACTGAAGCTTTCTTT
CDR3aa: CASSSRVDTEAFF

len: 13
v_gene: TRBV6-6
abundance: few
d_gene: -
j_gene: TRBJ1-1
CDR3nt: TGTGCCAGCAGTTACTCTGACGAGGGGTGGACTTTCTTT
CDR3aa: CASSYSDEGWTFF

len: 17
v_gene: TRBV5-1
abundance: -
d_gene: TRBD1
j_gene: TRBJ2-1
CDR3nt: TGCGCCAGCAACATACCGCAGGGGGCTATTTCCTACAATGAGCAGTTCTTC
CDR3aa: CASNIPQGAISYNEQFF

len: 14
v_gene: TRBV12-3/TRBV12-4
abundance: -
d_gene: -
j_gene: TRBJ1-4
CDR3nt: TGTGCCAGCAGCAAAGGGGCCCTTGGGGAAAAACTGTTTTTT
CDR3aa: CASSKGALGEKLFF

len: 13
v_gene: TRBV20-1
abundance: -
d_gene: TRBD1
j_gene: TRBJ1-5
CDR3nt: TGCAGTGCCACAGACAGGGGAGATCAGCCCCAGCATTTT
CDR3aa: CSATDRGDQPQHF

len: 12
v_gene: TRBV12-2
abundance: -
d_gene: -
j_gene: TRBJ2-5
CDR3nt: TGTGCAAGTCGAGAGGGGTCGGAGACCCAGTACTTC
CDR3aa: CASREGSETQYF

len: 12
v_gene: TRBV12-3/TRBV12-4
abundance: few
d_gene: -
j_gene: TRBJ1-1
CDR3nt: TGTGCCAGCGAGGGGTTAGGAACTGAAGCTTTCTTT
CDR3aa: CASEGLGTEAFF

len: 17
v_gene: TRBV5-1
abundance: -
d_gene: -
j_gene: TRBJ2-2
CDR3nt: TGCGCCAGCAGCTTGGACCCGGGGACTGGGAACACCGGGGAGCTGTTTTTT
CDR3aa: CASSLDPGTGNTGELFF

len: 17
v_gene: TRBV7-2
abundance: -
d_gene: TRBD2
j_gene: TRBJ2-1
CDR3nt: TGTGCCAGCAGCCGGGGGGGTAGGACTAGCGGGCTCAATGAGCAGTTCTTC
CDR3aa: CASSRGGRTSGLNEQFF

len: 10
v_gene: TRBV6-5
abundance: -
d_gene: -
j_gene: TRBJ1-1
CDR3nt: TGTGCCAGCAGTGGCAGGGGACTGAACTTT
CDR3aa: CASSGRGLNF

len: 16
v_gene: TRBV20-1
abundance: few
d_gene: TRBD2
j_gene: TRBJ2-5
CDR3nt: TGCAGTGCGTGGGGACTAGCGGGGGGCAAAAAAGAGACCCAGTACTTC
CDR3aa: CSAWGLAGGKKETQYF

len: 13
v_gene: TRBV4-1
abundance: -
d_gene: -
j_gene: TRBJ2-7
CDR3nt: TGCGCCAGCAGCCAAAACTCCAGGGAAAGGCAGTACTTC
CDR3aa: CASSQNSRERQYF

len: 17
v_gene: TRBV7-3
abundance: -
d_gene: -
j_gene: TRBJ1-1
CDR3nt: TGTGCCAGCAGCTTAGGGCCCCGGGGGGTGGCTGGCACTGAAGCTTTCTTT
CDR3aa: CASSLGPRGVAGTEAFF

len: 14
v_gene: TRBV5-1
abundance: few
d_gene: -
j_gene: TRBJ2-7
CDR3nt: TGCGCCAGCAGCTTTCCTTCAGGGTCCTACGAGCAGTACTTC
CDR3aa: CASSFPSGSYEQYF

len: 13
v_gene: TRBV7-6
abundance: -
d_gene: -
j_gene: TRBJ2-1
CDR3nt: TGTGCCAGCAGTGAGGCTGGGGGGAATGAGCAGTTCTTC
CDR3aa: CASSEAGGNEQFF

len: 16
v_gene: TRBV7-8
abundance: -
d_gene: -
j_gene: TRBJ2-2
CDR3nt: TGTGCCAGCAGCTTATTTTCGGGCGAAGGGTCCGGGGAGCTGTTTTTT
CDR3aa: CASSLFSGEGSGELFF

len: 15
v_gene: TRBV10-3
abundance: -
d_gene: TRBD1
j_gene: TRBJ1-4
CDR3nt: TGTGCCATCAGTGAGTCCGGGACAGCTGGGGAAAAACTGTTTTTT
CDR3aa: CAISESGTAGEKLFF

len: 16
v_gene: TRBV7-2
abundance: few
d_gene: TRBD2
j_gene: TRBJ2-3
CDR3nt: TGTGCCAGCAGCCCTCGGGGGGGACGGGACACAGATACGCAGTATTTT
CDR3aa: CASSPRGGRDTDTQYF

len: 16
v_gene: TRBV7-9
abundance: few
d_gene: -
j_gene: TRBJ2-1
CDR3nt: TGTGCCAGCAGCTTAGGGAGGGACAGAAGCGAGGAGGAGCAGTTCTTC
CDR3aa: CASSLGRDRSEEEQFF

len: 15
v_gene: TRBV12-3/TRBV12-4
abundance: -
d_gene: -
j_gene: TRBJ1-1
CDR3nt: TGTGCCAGCAGTTTAAGGGGGGGTCTGAGCACTGAAGCTTTCTTT
CDR3aa: CASSLRGGLSTEAFF

len: 14
v_gene: TRBV19
abundance: few
d_gene: -
j_gene: TRBJ2-1
CDR3nt: TGTGCCAGTAGTATCCCCCACAGGGTAGGTGAGCAGTTCTTC
CDR3aa: CASSIPHRVGEQFF

len: 16
v_gene: TRBV9
abundance: -
d_gene: -
j_gene: TRBJ2-2
CDR3nt: TGTGCCAGCAGCGTAGAAGCGTTGGCGAACACCGGGGAGCTGTTTTTT
CDR3aa: CASSVEALANTGELFF

len: 12
v_gene: TRBV10-3
abundance: few
d_gene: -
j_gene: TRBJ2-7
CDR3nt: TGTGCCATCAGCCAGAACTTCTACGAGCAGTACTTC
CDR3aa: CAISQNFYEQYF

len: 17
v_gene: TRBV4-2
abundance: -
d_gene: TRBD1
j_gene: TRBJ1-1
CDR3nt: TGTGCCAGCAGCCAAGTCGCCTTCGACAGGGGGCACACTGAAGCTTTCTTT
CDR3aa: CASSQVAFDRGHTEAFF

len: 13
v_gene: TRBV20-1
abundance: -
d_gene: -
j_gene: TRBJ1-1
CDR3nt: TGCAGTGCTAGAGATCCCCAGAACACTGAAGCTTTCTTT
CDR3aa: CSARDPQNTEAFF

len: 20
v_gene: TRBV15
abundance: -
d_gene: TRBD1
j_gene: TRBJ2-6
CDR3nt: TGTGCCACCAGTCGGCTGCGTCAGGGGGCCATTAGCTCTGGGGCCAACGTCCTGACTTTC
CDR3aa: CATSRLRQGAISSGANVLTF

len: 13
v_gene: TRBV20-1
abundance: -
d_gene: -
j_gene: TRBJ2-7
CDR3nt: TGCAGTGCTAGCGGGGGCCACCCCTACGAGCAGTACTTC
CDR3aa: CSASGGHPYEQYF

len: 15
v_gene: TRBV29-1
abundance: -
d_gene: -
j_gene: TRBJ2-5
CDR3nt: TGCAGCGTTAGACGCGGGGCAGGAATCCAAGAGACCCAGTACTTC
CDR3aa: CSVRRGAGIQETQYF

len: 15
v_gene: TRBV2
abundance: -
d_gene: TRBD1
j_gene: TRBJ2-1
CDR3nt: TGTGCCAGCATAAGGACAGGGGGAACATACAATGAGCAGTTCTTC
CDR3aa: CASIRTGGTYNEQFF

len: 12
v_gene: TRBV20-1
abundance: few
d_gene: -
j_gene: TRBJ2-1
CDR3nt: TGCAGTGCTAGTTCGGTGGGGGTTGAGCAGTTCTTC
CDR3aa: CSASSVGVEQFF

len: 19
v_gene: TRBV10-2
abundance: many
d_gene: -
j_gene: TRBJ2-1
CDR3nt: TGCGCCAGCAGTGAAGGGGGGACTGGAAGGGGGATTACCTACAATGAGCAGTTCTTC
CDR3aa: CASSEGGTGRGITYNEQFF

len: 12
v_gene: TRBV5-1
abundance: -
d_gene: -
j_gene: TRBJ2-1
CDR3nt: TGCGCCAGCAGCTTGTTCTCGAATGAGCAGTTCTTC
CDR3aa: CASSLFSNEQFF